A selection of T cell receptor beta chains follows, all from one sample in a study of T cells of healthy individuals. TCRdb re-derived calls from the 5' RACE reads in MiXCR, one entry per CDR3 protein. The sample records under 70,000 distinct CDR3 sequences, roughly 15% being singletons. These receptor sequences come from a human donor in good health. Each CDR3 is given with its conserved first and last residue. Fields, in order: D gene, clone size, V gene, J gene, CDR3 DNA, CDR3 protein. A D gene is named only where the DNA matches it firmly. Only part of the rows carry a size: once, few, many, or a class if the clone is expanded.

-,few,TRBV6-5,TRBJ2-2,TGTGCCAGCAACTACAGGGCGGGCGGGGAGCTGTTTTTT,CASNYRAGGELFF
-,-,TRBV18,TRBJ1-2,TGTGCCAGCTCACCGAACAGGGAGAACTATGGCTACACCTTC,CASSPNRENYGYTF
TRBD2,many,TRBV20-1,TRBJ2-2,TGCAGTGCTAGAGATCTTAGCGGGAGGGCCTCCGGGGAGCTGTTTTTT,CSARDLSGRASGELFF
TRBD2,many,TRBV12-3/TRBV12-4,TRBJ2-7,TGTGCCAGCAGTGCTATCACGGCCCCGGGACTAGCGGGAGGCCCCTACGAGCAGTACTTC,CASSAITAPGLAGGPYEQYF
TRBD2,many,TRBV6-2/TRBV6-3,TRBJ2-5,TGTGCCAGCAGTTACTCGGGTAGCGGGGCCAAGACCCAGTACTTC,CASSYSGSGAKTQYF
TRBD1,-,TRBV30,TRBJ1-1,TGTGCCTGGAGTGGACAGGGGGCCCTTGAAGCTTTCTTT,CAWSGQGALEAFF
TRBD1,few,TRBV5-1,TRBJ2-7,TGCGCCAGCAGCTTGGACAGGGGGCTCTACGAGCAGTACTTC,CASSLDRGLYEQYF
-,many,TRBV10-3,TRBJ1-6,TGTGCCATCAGTGAAGAATATAATTCACCCCTCCACTTT,CAISEEYNSPLHF
-,many,TRBV5-4,TRBJ1-2,TGTGCCAGCAGCTTAGCGGGGAGTTGGGGCTACACCTTC,CASSLAGSWGYTF
TRBD1,many,TRBV7-2,TRBJ2-2,TGTGCCAGCAGCTTTACGCTTACAGGGGCCGGGGAGCTGTTTTTT,CASSFTLTGAGELFF
TRBD1,many,TRBV5-4,TRBJ2-1,TGTGCCAGCAGCTTGATAGGGGGCACTGAGCAGTTCTTC,CASSLIGGTEQFF
-,-,TRBV2,TRBJ2-7,TGTGCCGTCGGCGGGCGGACCGAGCAGTACTTC,CAVGGRTEQYF
TRBD1,few,TRBV9,TRBJ2-1,TGTGCCAGCAGCGTAGGGACAGGGTATGGTGAGCAGTTCTTC,CASSVGTGYGEQFF
-,-,TRBV7-2,TRBJ1-2,TGTGCCAGCAGCTCTTTAACCGGGGATCACTATGGCTACACCTTC,CASSSLTGDHYGYTF
-,few,TRBV12-3/TRBV12-4,TRBJ1-1,TGTGCCAGCAGTCGCAAGGGGGGCACTGAAGCTTTCTTT,CASSRKGGTEAFF
-,-,TRBV19,TRBJ1-5,TGTGCCAGTAATATGATCAATCAGCCCCAGCATTTT,CASNMINQPQHF
-,few,TRBV5-1,TRBJ2-7,TGCGCCAGCAGCGTTGCCGGGGACTCCTACGAGCAGTACTTC,CASSVAGDSYEQYF
-,many,TRBV7-2,TRBJ2-2,TGTGCCAGCAGCTTAGAGTCCGGGGAGCTGTTTTTT,CASSLESGELFF
TRBD1,few,TRBV5-1,TRBJ2-2,TGCGCCAGCAGCCCGTCCCCCGGGACAGGGGGTGCGAACACCGGGGAGCTGTTTTTT,CASSPSPGTGGANTGELFF
TRBD2,-,TRBV20-1,TRBJ2-1,TGCAGTGCTAGAGCGGTAGCGGGGGTTTACAATGAGCAGTTCTTC,CSARAVAGVYNEQFF
-,many,TRBV24-1,TRBJ2-2,TGTGCCACCAGAGGGGGAGGTGACACCGGGGAGCTGTTTTTT,CATRGGGDTGELFF
-,many,TRBV20-1,TRBJ2-1,TGCAGTGCCACCCGGGACTCTTGGGATGAGCAGTTCTTC,CSATRDSWDEQFF
-,few,TRBV20-1,TRBJ2-7,TGCAGTGCCGCCGGCGATAATGCCGAGCAGTACTTC,CSAAGDNAEQYF
TRBD2,few,TRBV7-8,TRBJ2-5,TGTGCCAGCAGCTTAGAAGGCGGGAGTTGGCAAGAGACCCAGTACTTC,CASSLEGGSWQETQYF
TRBD1,-,TRBV10-3,TRBJ2-1,TGTGCCATCAGACCCTCGGGACAGGGGGCTGATGAGCAGTTCTTC,CAIRPSGQGADEQFF
-,many,TRBV10-3,TRBJ1-5,TGTGCCATCAGTGCGGACGGACGCAATCAGCCCCAGCATTTT,CAISADGRNQPQHF
-,many,TRBV9,TRBJ2-5,TGTGCCAGCAGCGTGACCCCCCTGTCGAACCAAGAGACCCAGTACTTC,CASSVTPLSNQETQYF
TRBD1,-,TRBV5-1,TRBJ1-2,TGCGCCAGCAGCTCAGGGGGCTATGGCTACAACTTC,CASSSGGYGYNF
-,many,TRBV29-1,TRBJ2-1,TGCAGCGTTCACGGACAGTACAATGAGCAGTTCTTC,CSVHGQYNEQFF
TRBD1,few,TRBV18,TRBJ1-1,TGTGCCAGCTCACTAGGGACAGCGAACACTGAAGCTTTCTTT,CASSLGTANTEAFF
-,-,TRBV5-1,TRBJ1-1,TGCGCCAGCAGCGGGGCAGCTTGGGGGGGAATGTATACAGGGATGAACACTGAAGCTTTCTTT,CASSGAAWGGMYTGMNTEAFF
-,few,TRBV5-1,TRBJ2-2,TGCGCCAGCAGCTTGGTGGGGGACCCCGGGGAGCTGTTTTTT,CASSLVGDPGELFF
TRBD1,many,TRBV6-2/TRBV6-3,TRBJ1-5,TGTGCCAGCAGTTATGGACAGGGACTGGATCAGCCCCAGCATTTT,CASSYGQGLDQPQHF
-,few,TRBV11-3,TRBJ2-1,TGTGCCAGCAGCTTAATGACGAGTGGTCGGAATGAGCAGTTCTTC,CASSLMTSGRNEQFF
-,many,TRBV6-2/TRBV6-3,TRBJ2-1,TGTGCCAGCAGCCCCTACAATGAGCAGTTCTTC,CASSPYNEQFF
-,-,TRBV20-1,TRBJ2-7,TGCAGTGCTAGGACAGGGAGGCTGGGGGAGCAGTACTTC,CSARTGRLGEQYF
-,many,TRBV5-1,TRBJ1-4,TGCGCCAGCAGCTTGCCCGAAGCGGGTGAAAAACTGTTTTTT,CASSLPEAGEKLFF
TRBD1,many,TRBV6-5,TRBJ2-1,TGTGCCAGCAGTTACTCGAACAGGGGACCCTACAATGAGCAGTTCTTC,CASSYSNRGPYNEQFF
-,-,TRBV11-2,TRBJ1-2,TGTGCCAGCAGCTTAGAAGGGAGGGGCCGAACTAACTATGGCTACACCTTC,CASSLEGRGRTNYGYTF
-,-,TRBV7-2,TRBJ2-4,TGTGCCAGCAGCCCAGGGGGGCCTAAGGGCCCCCAAAACATTCAGTACTTC,CASSPGGPKGPQNIQYF
TRBD1,-,TRBV9,TRBJ1-5,TGTGCCAGCAGCATTACAGGGGGTTATCAGCCCCAGCATTTT,CASSITGGYQPQHF
TRBD1,-,TRBV7-9,TRBJ2-7,TGTGCCAGCAGCCCTCCCGGGACAGCACTGTACGAGCAGTACTTC,CASSPPGTALYEQYF
-,-,TRBV24-1,TRBJ2-5,TGTGCCACCTCCACCGGGGCTCAAGAGACCCAGTACTTC,CATSTGAQETQYF
-,many,TRBV30,TRBJ1-6,TGTGCCTCAGAACCAAGGGGGAATTCACCCCTCCACTTT,CASEPRGNSPLHF
-,-,TRBV7-9,TRBJ2-1,TGTGCCAGCAGCCCGACGCGGGTGCGGAATGAGCAGTTCTTC,CASSPTRVRNEQFF
TRBD1,many,TRBV10-3,TRBJ2-7,TGTGCCATCAGCGGGGGCTCCGGGACAGGGGACTACGAGCAGTACTTC,CAISGGSGTGDYEQYF
-,many,TRBV5-4,TRBJ2-2,TGTGCCAGCAGCTCTATACCGCAGTCGGGCGGGGAGCTGTTTTTT,CASSSIPQSGGELFF
-,many,TRBV6-2/TRBV6-3,TRBJ2-7,TGTGCCAGCAGTTACGACAGGACCTACGAGCAGTACTTC,CASSYDRTYEQYF
TRBD1,few,TRBV7-2,TRBJ2-3,TGTGCCAGCAGCTTACGGGACAGGAAAGGCACAGATACGCAGTATTTT,CASSLRDRKGTDTQYF
-,-,TRBV4-1,TRBJ1-6,TGCGCCAGCAGCCAAGAATGGGGACGGGATAATTCACCCCTCCACTTT,CASSQEWGRDNSPLHF
TRBD1,-,TRBV7-9,TRBJ1-1,TGTGCCAGCAGCTCGGGACAGCCGGTGAACACTGAAGCTTTCTTT,CASSSGQPVNTEAFF
-,many,TRBV4-3,TRBJ2-4,TGCGCCAGCAGCCAAGATGTTGCAGGGTTAAACATTCAGTACTTC,CASSQDVAGLNIQYF
TRBD1,many,TRBV20-1,TRBJ2-7,TGCAGTGCTAGTCGGGACAGGGGGCCGGCGGGGGAGCAGTACTTC,CSASRDRGPAGEQYF
-,many,TRBV10-3,TRBJ2-3,TGTGCCATCAGCAACGGAGGTCAGGATACGCAGTATTTT,CAISNGGQDTQYF